The 2 T cell receptor beta chains below all came from one sample that was sequenced in a study of cytomegalovirus exposure and HLA in healthy donors (dated by TCRdb to between 2016 and 2019). The library was made by the immunoSEQ multiplex PCR assay. For the multiplex PCR, a mixture combining 60 forward primers for TCR Vbeta segments and 13 reverse primers for TCR Jbeta segments was used. TCRdb mirrors the immuneACCESS table, restricted to in-frame sequences. Some clones are absent from its copies; in checked studies, under half trace to an unresolved V gene, and the reason for the others is unknown. The sample data list about 230,000 clones, and 85% to 90% of these were observed just once. The ten largest clonotypes hold 1.3% of the sample. The sample consisted of PBMCs. These TCRs come from a human donor in good health.

The V gene is TRBV11-3, the J gene TRBJ2-3; a weak D match, TRBD1 (6 bases). The CDR3 runs 13 residues. Trimming stripped 5 bases from V and 1 base from J, with 7 bases between. The germline V gene has CDR1 SGHNT and CDR2 YENEEA. This CDR3 is CASSRQGTDTQYF. The CDR3 nucleotides read TGTGCCAGCAGCAGACAGGGCACAGATACGCAGTATTTT. Based on the CDR3 plus reference TRBV11-3 and TRBJ2-3, the full variable domain is EAGVVQSPRYKIIEKKQPVAFWCNPISGHNTLYWYLQNLGQGPELLIRYENEEAVDDSQLPKDRFSAERLKGVDSTLKIQPAELGDSAVYLCASSRQGTDTQYFGPGTRLTVL.

The chain links TRBV6-5 to TRBJ2-7; no definite D call. This CDR3 is built from 13 residues. CDR1 is MNHEY, CDR2 SVGAGI, per germline. Trimming pared 5 bases from V and 0 bases from J, leaving 8 bases between. CDR3 nucleotide sequence: TGTGCCAGCAGTCGCGCAGGCTCCTACGAGCAGTACTTC. It codes for CASSRAGSYEQYF.